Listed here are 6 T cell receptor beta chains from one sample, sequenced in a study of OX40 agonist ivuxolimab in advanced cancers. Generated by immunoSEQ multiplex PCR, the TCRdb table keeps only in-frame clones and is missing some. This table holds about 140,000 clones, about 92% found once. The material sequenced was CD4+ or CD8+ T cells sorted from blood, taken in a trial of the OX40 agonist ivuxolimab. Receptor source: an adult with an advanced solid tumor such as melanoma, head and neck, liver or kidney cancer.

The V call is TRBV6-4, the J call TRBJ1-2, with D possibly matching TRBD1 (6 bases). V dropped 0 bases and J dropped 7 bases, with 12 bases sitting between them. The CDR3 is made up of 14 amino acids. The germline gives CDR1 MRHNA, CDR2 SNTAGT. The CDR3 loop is CASSDSGGGSGYTF. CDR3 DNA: TGTGCCAGCAGTGACTCAGGGGGAGGGTCTGGCTACACCTTC.

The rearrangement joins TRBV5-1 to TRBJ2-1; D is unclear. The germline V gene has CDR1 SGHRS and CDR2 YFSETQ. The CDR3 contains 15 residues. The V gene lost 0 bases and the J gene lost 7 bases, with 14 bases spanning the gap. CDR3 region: CASSLGLQDANEQFF. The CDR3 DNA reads TGCGCCAGCAGCTTGGGACTCCAGGATGCGAATGAGCAGTTCTTC.

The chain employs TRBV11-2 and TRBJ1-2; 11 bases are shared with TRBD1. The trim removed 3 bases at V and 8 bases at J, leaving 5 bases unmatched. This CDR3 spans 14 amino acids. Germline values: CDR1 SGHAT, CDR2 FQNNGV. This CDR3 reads CASSFGQGARGYTF. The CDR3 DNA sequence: TGTGCCAGCAGCTTCGGACAGGGGGCGAGGGGCTACACCTTC. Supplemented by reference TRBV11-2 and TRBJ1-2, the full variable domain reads EAGVAQSPRYKIIEKRQSVAFWCNPISGHATLYWYQQILGQGPKLLIQFQNNGVVDDSQLPKDRFSAERLKGVDSTLKIQPAKLEDSAVYLCASSFGQGARGYTFGSGTRLTVV.

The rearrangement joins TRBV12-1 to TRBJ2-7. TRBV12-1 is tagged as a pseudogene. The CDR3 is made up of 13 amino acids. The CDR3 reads CASSFRRSHEQYF. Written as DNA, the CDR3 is TGTGCCAGCAGCTTTCGAAGATCCCACGAGCAGTACTTC.

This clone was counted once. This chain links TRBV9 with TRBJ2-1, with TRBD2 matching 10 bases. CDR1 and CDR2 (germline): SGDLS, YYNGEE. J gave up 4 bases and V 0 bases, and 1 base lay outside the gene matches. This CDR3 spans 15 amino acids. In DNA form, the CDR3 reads TGTGCCAGCAGCGTAGCGACTAGCGGGTACAATGAGCAGTTCTTC. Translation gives CASSVATSGYNEQFF.

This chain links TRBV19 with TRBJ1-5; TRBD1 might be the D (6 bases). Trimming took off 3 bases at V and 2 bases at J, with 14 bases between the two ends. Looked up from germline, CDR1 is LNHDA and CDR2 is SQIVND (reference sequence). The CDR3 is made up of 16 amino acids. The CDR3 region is CASSILGRGGNQPQHF. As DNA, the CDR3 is TGTGCCAGTAGTATTCTGGGCAGGGGAGGCAATCAGCCCCAGCATTTT. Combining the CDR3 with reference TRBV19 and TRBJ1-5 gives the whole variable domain DGGITQSPKYLFRKEGQNVTLSCEQNLNHDAMYWYRQDPGQGLRLIYYSQIVNDFQKGDIAEGYSVSREKKESFPLTVTSAQKNPTAFYLCASSILGRGGNQPQHFGDGTRLSIL.